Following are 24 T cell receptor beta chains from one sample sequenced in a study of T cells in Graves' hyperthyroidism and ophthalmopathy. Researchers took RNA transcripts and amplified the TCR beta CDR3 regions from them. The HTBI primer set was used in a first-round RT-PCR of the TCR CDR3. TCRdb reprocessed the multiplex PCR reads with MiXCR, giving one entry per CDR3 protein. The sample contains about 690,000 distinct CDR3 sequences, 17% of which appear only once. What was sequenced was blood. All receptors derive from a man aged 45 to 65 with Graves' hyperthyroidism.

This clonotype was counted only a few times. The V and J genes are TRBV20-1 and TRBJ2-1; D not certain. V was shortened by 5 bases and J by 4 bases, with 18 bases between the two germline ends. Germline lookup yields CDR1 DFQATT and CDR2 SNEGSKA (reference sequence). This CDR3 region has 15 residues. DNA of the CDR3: TGCAGTGCTCAAGAGGCTAGTGGGTTATACAATGAGCAGTTCTTC. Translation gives CSAQEASGLYNEQFF.

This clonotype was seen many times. As DNA, the CDR3 is TGTGCCAGCAGTTACGATGCGGTTACGGGCACTGAAGCTTTCTTT. Its translation is CASSYDAVTGTEAFF. This sequence joins TRBV6-5 and TRBJ1-1; D is unresolved. CDR1 is MNHEY and CDR2 is SVGAGI in the germline V gene. The CDR3 is 15 residues long. Trimming removed 2 bases at V and 4 bases at J, with 14 bases between.

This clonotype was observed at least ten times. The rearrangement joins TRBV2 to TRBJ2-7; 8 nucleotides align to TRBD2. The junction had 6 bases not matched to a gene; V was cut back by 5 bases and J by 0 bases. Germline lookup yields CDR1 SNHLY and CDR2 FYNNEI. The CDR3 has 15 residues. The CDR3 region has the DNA TGTGCCAGCAGTACCGGGACTAGGAGCTCCTACGAGCAGTACTTC. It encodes CASSTGTRSSYEQYF.

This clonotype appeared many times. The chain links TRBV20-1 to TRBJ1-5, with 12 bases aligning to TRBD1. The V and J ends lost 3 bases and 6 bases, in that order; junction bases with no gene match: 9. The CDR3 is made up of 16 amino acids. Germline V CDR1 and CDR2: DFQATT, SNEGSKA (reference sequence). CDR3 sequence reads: CSARALGQGAGQPQHF. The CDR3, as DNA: TGCAGTGCTAGGGCCCTGGGACAGGGGGCTGGTCAGCCCCAGCATTTT.

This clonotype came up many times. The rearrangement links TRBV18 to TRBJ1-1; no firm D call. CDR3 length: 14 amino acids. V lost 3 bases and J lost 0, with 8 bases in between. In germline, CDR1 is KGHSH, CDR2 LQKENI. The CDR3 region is CASSPQALNTEAFF. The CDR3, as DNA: TGTGCCAGCTCACCCCAGGCCCTGAACACTGAAGCTTTCTTT. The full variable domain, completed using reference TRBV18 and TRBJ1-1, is NAGVMQNPRHLVRRRGQEARLRCSPMKGHSHVYWYRQLPEEGLKFMVYLQKENIIDESGMPKERFSAEFPKEGPSILRIQQVVRGDSAAYFCASSPQALNTEAFFGQGTRLTVV.

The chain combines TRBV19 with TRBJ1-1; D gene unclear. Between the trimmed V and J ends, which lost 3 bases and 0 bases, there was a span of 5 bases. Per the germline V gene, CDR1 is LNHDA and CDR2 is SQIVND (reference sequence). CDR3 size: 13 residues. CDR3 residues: CASSIQLNTEAFF. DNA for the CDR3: TGTGCCAGTAGTATCCAACTGAACACTGAAGCTTTCTTT.

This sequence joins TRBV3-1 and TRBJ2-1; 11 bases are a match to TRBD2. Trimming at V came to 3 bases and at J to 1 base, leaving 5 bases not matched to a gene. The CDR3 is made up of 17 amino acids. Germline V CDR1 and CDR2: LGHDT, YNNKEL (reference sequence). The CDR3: CASSHTSGSGSYNEQFF. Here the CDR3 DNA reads TGTGCCAGCAGCCATACTAGCGGGAGTGGATCCTACAATGAGCAGTTCTTC.

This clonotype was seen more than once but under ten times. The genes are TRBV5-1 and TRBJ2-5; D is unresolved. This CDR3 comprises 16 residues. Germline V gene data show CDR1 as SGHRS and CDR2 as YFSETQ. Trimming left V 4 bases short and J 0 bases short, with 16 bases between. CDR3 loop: CASSPNSPSYQETQYF. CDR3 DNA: TGCGCCAGCAGCCCTAACAGCCCGTCGTACCAAGAGACCCAGTACTTC.

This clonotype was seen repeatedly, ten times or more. The DNA of the CDR3 is TGTGCCAGCTCACCGGGGAGTGAGCAGTTCTTC. This codes for CASSPGSEQFF. The V gene is TRBV18, the J gene TRBJ2-1; D may be TRBD2 (5 bases). The germline V and J ends were trimmed by 3 bases and 9 bases, with 6 bases remaining between them. This CDR3 is built from 11 residues. From germline, CDR1 is KGHSH and CDR2 LQKENI.

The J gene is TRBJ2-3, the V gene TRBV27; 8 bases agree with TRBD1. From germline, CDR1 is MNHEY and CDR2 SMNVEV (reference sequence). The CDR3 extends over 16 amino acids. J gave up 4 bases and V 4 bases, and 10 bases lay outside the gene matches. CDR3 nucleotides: TGTGCCAGCAGTTCCCCGGGACAGGCGTTGGCAGATACGCAGTATTTT. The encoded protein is CASSSPGQALADTQYF.

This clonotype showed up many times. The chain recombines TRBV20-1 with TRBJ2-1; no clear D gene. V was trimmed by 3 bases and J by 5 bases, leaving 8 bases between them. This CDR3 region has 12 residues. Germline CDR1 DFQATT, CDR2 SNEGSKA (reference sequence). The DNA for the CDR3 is TGCAGTGCTAGTTTTCGACACAATGAGCAGTTCTTC. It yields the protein CSASFRHNEQFF.

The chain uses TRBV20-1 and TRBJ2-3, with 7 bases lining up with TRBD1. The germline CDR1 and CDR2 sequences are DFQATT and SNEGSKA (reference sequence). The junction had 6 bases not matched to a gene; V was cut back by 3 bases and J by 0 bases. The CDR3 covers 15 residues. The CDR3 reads CSASDRVASTDTQYF. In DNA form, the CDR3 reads TGCAGTGCTAGTGACAGGGTCGCTAGCACAGATACGCAGTATTTT.

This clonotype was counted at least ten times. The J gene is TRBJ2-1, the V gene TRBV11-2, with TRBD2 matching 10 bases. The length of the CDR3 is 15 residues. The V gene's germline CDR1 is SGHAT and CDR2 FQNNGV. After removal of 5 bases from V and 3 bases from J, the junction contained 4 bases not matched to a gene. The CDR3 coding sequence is TGTGCCAGCAGCATTACTAGCGGGATCTACAATGAGCAGTTCTTC. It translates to CASSITSGIYNEQFF. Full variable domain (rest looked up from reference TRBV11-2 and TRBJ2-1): EAGVAQSPRYKIIEKRQSVAFWCNPISGHATLYWYQQILGQGPKLLIQFQNNGVVDDSQLPKDRFSAERLKGVDSTLKIQPAKLEDSAVYLCASSITSGIYNEQFFGPGTRLTVL.

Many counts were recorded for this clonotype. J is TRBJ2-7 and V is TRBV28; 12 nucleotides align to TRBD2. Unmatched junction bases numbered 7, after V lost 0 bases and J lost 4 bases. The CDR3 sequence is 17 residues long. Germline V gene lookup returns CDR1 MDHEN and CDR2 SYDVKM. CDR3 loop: CASSLWGLAGGTYEQYF. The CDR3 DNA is TGTGCCAGCAGTTTATGGGGTCTAGCGGGAGGGACTTACGAGCAGTACTTC.

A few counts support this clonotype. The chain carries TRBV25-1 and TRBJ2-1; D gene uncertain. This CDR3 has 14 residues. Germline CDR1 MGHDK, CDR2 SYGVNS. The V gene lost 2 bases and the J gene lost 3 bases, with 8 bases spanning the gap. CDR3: CASSERRHYNEQFF. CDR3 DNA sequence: TGTGCCAGCAGTGAAAGGCGTCACTACAATGAGCAGTTCTTC.

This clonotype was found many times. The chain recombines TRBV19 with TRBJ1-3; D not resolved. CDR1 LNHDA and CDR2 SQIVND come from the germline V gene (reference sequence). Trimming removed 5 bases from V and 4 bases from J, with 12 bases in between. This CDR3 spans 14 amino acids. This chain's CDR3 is CASSPAVLGNTIYF. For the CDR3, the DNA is TGTGCCAGTAGTCCCGCCGTGCTCGGAAACACCATATATTTT.

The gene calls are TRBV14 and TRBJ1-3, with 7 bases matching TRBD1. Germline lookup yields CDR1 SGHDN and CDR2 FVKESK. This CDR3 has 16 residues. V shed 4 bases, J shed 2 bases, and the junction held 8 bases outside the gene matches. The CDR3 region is CASSRGTVDTGNTIYF. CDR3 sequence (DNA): TGTGCCAGCAGCCGAGGGACAGTAGACACTGGAAACACCATATATTTT.

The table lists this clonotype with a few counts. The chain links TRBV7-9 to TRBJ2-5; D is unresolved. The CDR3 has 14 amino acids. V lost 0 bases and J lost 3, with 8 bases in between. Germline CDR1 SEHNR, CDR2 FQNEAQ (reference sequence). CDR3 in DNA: TGTGCCAGCAGCTTAGCTGGCAGAAAAGAGACCCAGTACTTC. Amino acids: CASSLAGRKETQYF.

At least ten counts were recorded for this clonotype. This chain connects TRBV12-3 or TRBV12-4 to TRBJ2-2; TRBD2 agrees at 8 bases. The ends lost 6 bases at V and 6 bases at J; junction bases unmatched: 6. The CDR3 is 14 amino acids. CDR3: CASRDGTSPGELFF. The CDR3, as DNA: TGTGCCAGCAGAGATGGGACTAGTCCCGGGGAGCTGTTTTTT.

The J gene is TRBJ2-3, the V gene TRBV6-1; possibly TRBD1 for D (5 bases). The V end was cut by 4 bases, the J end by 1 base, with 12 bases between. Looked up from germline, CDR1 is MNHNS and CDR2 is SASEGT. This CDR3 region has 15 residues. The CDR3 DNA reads TGTGCCAGCAGTGGCGACAGCCGAGGCACAGATACGCAGTATTTT. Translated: CASSGDSRGTDTQYF.

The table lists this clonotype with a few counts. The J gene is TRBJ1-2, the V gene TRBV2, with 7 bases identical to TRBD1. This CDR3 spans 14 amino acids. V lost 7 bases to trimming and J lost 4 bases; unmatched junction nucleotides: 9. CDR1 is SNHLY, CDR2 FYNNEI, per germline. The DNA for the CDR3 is TGTGCCAGCAACGAAGGTCAGGGGGGCTATGGCTACACCTTC. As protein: CASNEGQGGYGYTF.

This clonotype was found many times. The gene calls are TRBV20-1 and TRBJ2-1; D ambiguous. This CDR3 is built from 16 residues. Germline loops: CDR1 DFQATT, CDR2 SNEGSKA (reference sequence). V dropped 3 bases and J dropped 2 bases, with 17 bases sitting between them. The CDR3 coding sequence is TGCAGTGCTAGTGGGCTGAGCCTATACCCCTACAATGAGCAGTTCTTC. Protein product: CSASGLSLYPYNEQFF.

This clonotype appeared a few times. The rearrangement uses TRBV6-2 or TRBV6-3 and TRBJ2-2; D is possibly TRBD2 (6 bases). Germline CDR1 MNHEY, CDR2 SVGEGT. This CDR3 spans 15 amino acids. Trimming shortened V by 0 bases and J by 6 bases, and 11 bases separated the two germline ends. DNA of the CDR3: TGTGCCAGCAGTTACTCGACGGGAGTTGCCGGGGAGCTGTTTTTT. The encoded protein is CASSYSTGVAGELFF.

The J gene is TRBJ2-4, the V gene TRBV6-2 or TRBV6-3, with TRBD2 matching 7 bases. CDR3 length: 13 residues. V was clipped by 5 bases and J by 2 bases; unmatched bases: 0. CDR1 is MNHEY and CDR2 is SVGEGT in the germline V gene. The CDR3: CASSSGTKNIQYF. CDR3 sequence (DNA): TGTGCCAGCAGTAGCGGGACCAAAAACATTCAGTACTTC.